The rows below give T cell receptor beta chains drawn from one sample of a study of T cells in Graves' hyperthyroidism and ophthalmopathy. TCRdb reprocessed the multiplex PCR reads with MiXCR, giving one entry per CDR3 protein. The table has 250,000 to 300,000 distinct CDR3 sequences, around 15% seen once. Sequencing was carried out using blood. The receptors were sampled from a woman between 50 and 59 years old with Graves' hyperthyroidism that later progressed to Graves' ophthalmopathy. CDR3s leave out the opening cysteine and the closing phenylalanine or tryptophan. Rows may omit the clone size; those that give it use once, few, many or a size class.

j_gene: TRBJ1-1; abundance: NA; v_gene: TRBV25-1; CDR3aa: ASSEWQGRTEAF
j_gene: TRBJ2-1; abundance: many; v_gene: TRBV20-1; CDR3aa: SANLGLSYNEQF
j_gene: TRBJ1-1; abundance: few; v_gene: TRBV4-1; CDR3aa: ASSHGDRQPEAF
j_gene: TRBJ2-2; abundance: NA; v_gene: TRBV15; CDR3aa: ATSGLSGGTTGELF
j_gene: TRBJ1-2; abundance: NA; v_gene: TRBV29-1; CDR3aa: SVEGAGVRLGYT
j_gene: TRBJ1-1; abundance: many; v_gene: TRBV3-1; CDR3aa: ASSPQERTEAF
j_gene: TRBJ1-5; abundance: many; v_gene: TRBV3-1; CDR3aa: ASSPFGGSNQPQH
j_gene: TRBJ2-5; abundance: many; v_gene: TRBV9; CDR3aa: ASSVGAGGWETQY
j_gene: TRBJ2-3; abundance: many; v_gene: TRBV7-2; CDR3aa: ASSLALARTDTQY
j_gene: TRBJ2-7; abundance: NA; v_gene: TRBV19; CDR3aa: ASTADGTAYEQY
j_gene: TRBJ1-1; abundance: many; v_gene: TRBV29-1; CDR3aa: SVESGQGTEAF
j_gene: TRBJ2-1; abundance: many; v_gene: TRBV18; CDR3aa: ASSPTSGSRNEQF
j_gene: TRBJ2-7; abundance: NA; v_gene: TRBV19; CDR3aa: ASSIGAPGDTYEQY
j_gene: TRBJ1-1; abundance: NA; v_gene: TRBV19; CDR3aa: ASSRGRLNTEAF
j_gene: TRBJ2-7; abundance: NA; v_gene: TRBV6-5; CDR3aa: ASSSWTSGRAYEQY
j_gene: TRBJ2-7; abundance: many; v_gene: TRBV5-1; CDR3aa: ASSPGTGLEQY
j_gene: TRBJ2-2; abundance: many; v_gene: TRBV18; CDR3aa: ASSPLWEHTGELF
j_gene: TRBJ2-7; abundance: few; v_gene: TRBV7-9; CDR3aa: ASSLVLKGEQY
j_gene: TRBJ1-2; abundance: many; v_gene: TRBV20-1; CDR3aa: SAGGQGEGYT
j_gene: TRBJ2-7; abundance: many; v_gene: TRBV20-1; CDR3aa: SARPHWQRHYEQY
j_gene: TRBJ2-3; abundance: many; v_gene: TRBV27; CDR3aa: ASSATRSTDTQY
j_gene: TRBJ1-2; abundance: many; v_gene: TRBV24-1; CDR3aa: ATSASSGTGNYGYT
j_gene: TRBJ2-7; abundance: many; v_gene: TRBV20-1; CDR3aa: SARESYEQY
j_gene: TRBJ1-1; abundance: many; v_gene: TRBV20-1; CDR3aa: SRQGVSNTEAF
j_gene: TRBJ2-1; abundance: many; v_gene: TRBV6-1; CDR3aa: ATGLAGLYNEQF
j_gene: TRBJ2-1; abundance: NA; v_gene: TRBV7-9; CDR3aa: ASSHIRTPNEQF
j_gene: TRBJ2-3; abundance: NA; v_gene: TRBV7-9; CDR3aa: ASSSLGGGGRYDTQY
j_gene: TRBJ1-1; abundance: many; v_gene: TRBV27; CDR3aa: ASNMREGTEAF
j_gene: TRBJ2-5; abundance: NA; v_gene: TRBV9; CDR3aa: ASSVVASGRSRETQY
j_gene: TRBJ2-7; abundance: few; v_gene: TRBV2; CDR3aa: ASSLTGRYEQY
j_gene: TRBJ2-5; abundance: many; v_gene: TRBV12-3/TRBV12-4; CDR3aa: ASASRNQETQY